This TCR beta chain was sequenced for a study of cytomegalovirus exposure and HLA in healthy donors. Study-wide points: About 87% or about 30% of the time was how often most TCR beta V segments were productive, according to an earlier analysis.

PCR was performed using 60 Vbeta and 13 Jbeta primers. The repertoire was sequenced with immunoSEQ multiplex PCR; TCRdb's copy has only in-frame clones and lacks some. The sample shows about 150,000 clones, roughly 77% of them seen only once. Germline assignment: CDR1 SGHRS and CDR2 YFSETQ. Trimming stripped 0 bases from V and 4 bases from J, with 17 bases between. This CDR3 contains 17 residues. About this clone itself: Antigen: not known.

The sequence derives from a man aged 30 to 45 in good health and CMV-seropositive. The chain links TRBV5-1 to TRBJ1-3; D unresolved. Material for sequencing was PBMCs. This chain's CDR3 is CASSLVAGSLRGNTIYF. The CDR3 coding sequence is TGCGCCAGCAGCTTGGTGGCCGGGTCTCTAAGGGGAAACACCATATATTTT.